The clone carrying this T cell receptor beta chain was recorded many times. The antigen remains undetermined. Unsorted libraries were derived from 2 million PBMCs stored at -80 C. The cDNA was generated through 5'RACE incorporating 10-nucleotide random UMIs. TCRdb used MiXCR to reprocess the 5' RACE reads, holding one entry per CDR3 protein. The sample lists tens of thousands of distinct CDR3 sequences, about an eighth seen once, with about 2% in the top ten. This sample was included in a study of neurological immune-mediated disorders. Whole-study findings and limits: It was HTLV-1-associated myelopathy that showed the most TCR clonal expansion, while multiple sclerosis showed the least, falling below healthy controls. None of the CDR3 amino acid sequences found in expanded clones was shared across subjects. This suggests that the TCR-beta repertoires were private in all groups.

The specimen sequenced was PBMCs. The clonotype comes from a man aged 55 to 70 in good health.

For the CDR3, the DNA is TGTGCCATCAGTGCGACAGGGGGGTTCGGTACTGAAGCTTTCTTT. Residues: CAISATGGFGTEAFF. The chain is built from TRBV10-3 and TRBJ1-1; TRBD1 matches at 9 bases. The CDR3 is made up of 15 amino acids. Germline V gene sequence: CDR1 ENHRY, CDR2 SYGVKD. With V trimmed by 4 bases and J by 5 bases, 8 bases remained unmatched.